This T cell receptor (beta chain) was obtained from a study of blood T cell repertoires in COVID-19 (dated by TCRdb to the early 2020s). Turning to the overall study: Samples from collaborators originated in the United States, Italy and Spain and spanned both the acute and convalescent phases of COVID-19. Where available, HLA class I and class II types were obtained from metadata supplied by the sample provider rather than from assay-based typing. Subjects who had been exposed to COVID-19, were actively infected with it, or had recovered from it provided the deeply sampled blood TCRbeta repertoires that made up the dataset. The samples were drawn from two sources: the first 160 participants of the ongoing ImmuneRACE study, and 950 to 1,500 subjects contributed by 6 global collaborators. The material from the prospective study consisted of cDNA or gDNA derived from T cells, B-cell-depleted T cells, or PBMCs. Nearly every sample came with metadata listing a de-identified subject ID, COVID-19 status, age in years and sex. The repertoires were released in a freely available public database meant as a resource for research on the immune response to SARS-CoV-2.

In the case of this clone: It lacks a known antigen. No base qualities exist here, and no much larger clone lies one base off it.

Study-level results and caveats: The amount of clinical and demographic metadata varied by source and participant and was provided uncurated.

At one collaborating source in Seattle, patients were enrolled during active infection and were followed longitudinally through the course of disease. The collaborating institutions used their own protocols to collect whole blood in K2EDTA tubes. For TCRbeta analysis, collaborators shipped samples in one of three forms: frozen whole blood, isolated PBMCs, or DNA extracted from either of those sample types. The CDR3 measures 14 amino acids from cysteine to phenylalanine. CDR3 DNA only is kept here, 42 bases in frame from base 1. Looking up the germline V gene yields CDR1 ENHRY and CDR2 SYGVKD. Relative to germline, V is 4 bases shorter and J is 0 bases shorter, with 8 bases between their ends. The immunoSEQ Assay, a bias-controlled multiplex PCR, was used to amplify TCRbeta CDR3 regions from genomic DNA. Under the source paper's analysis protocol: The number of nucleated cells in each sample was estimated by amplification of reference gene primers within the assay. Sequence reads were collapsed and filtered to measure the absolute abundance of every unique TCRbeta CDR3 rearrangement. For each sample, productive Simpson clonality was calculated by taking the square root of Simpson's diversity index across productive rearrangements. Sourced from immuneACCESS, this table was stored by TCRdb with only in-frame sequences that have V and J called. A share of the clones is absent; for the studies checked, an unresolved V gene accounts for under half, and the remainder has no known explanation. Clone size and V and J calls were adopted from that table, with D and trimming inferred from the DNA. Present in this sample are around 400,000 clones, 70% to 90% of which were seen just once. The ten largest make up less than 11% of the sample.

The rearranged chain carries TRBV10-3 and TRBJ2-3; the D region possibly corresponds to TRBD2 (6 bases align). The sequence was obtained from a woman younger than 45 with COVID-19, enrolled during active disease. Sequenced material: peripheral blood. The nucleotide sequence reads TGTGCCATCAGTGTGGAGGGGAGCACAGATACGCAGTATTTT. The resulting protein is CAISVEGSTDTQYF.